The present TCR beta chain was sequenced within a study of blood T cell repertoires in COVID-19. Looking at the study overall: Specimens from acute and convalescent COVID-19 originated in the United States, Italy and Spain. Nucleic acid was either cDNA or gDNA, and it came from T cells, B-cell-depleted T cells, or PBMCs.

This CDR3 comprises 15 residues. V lost 4 bases, J lost 0 bases, and 13 bases lay in between. The germline gives CDR1 SQVTM, CDR2 ANQGSEA. Source study methods: Amplification of reference gene primers provided the estimated nucleated cell counts. The repertoire was sequenced with immunoSEQ multiplex PCR; TCRdb's copy has only in-frame clones and lacks some. V, J and clone size are those of that table, while D and trimming were read from the DNA. This repertoire shows 110,000 or so clones, around three quarters found once; its top ten account for 4% to 5.5%. The specimen sequenced was peripheral blood. The chain carries TRBV29-1 and TRBJ2-4; no reliable D call. The origin of this receptor is a human donor in a cohort sampled during active or convalescent COVID-19. CDR3 in amino acids: CSVVRGSLAKNIQYF. For the CDR3, the DNA is TGCAGCGTTGTCAGAGGCAGCCTAGCCAAAAACATTCAGTACTTC.